This T cell receptor (beta chain) was found in a study of cytomegalovirus exposure and HLA in healthy donors. Study-level points and caveats: A classifier reportedly called cytomegalovirus status with high sensitivity and specificity. TRBV6-2, TRBV6-3 and some other V segments were excluded as indistinguishable.

As for this clone: What it recognizes is unknown.

After removal of 8 bases from V and 8 bases from J, the junction contained 4 bases not matched to a gene. Germline CDR1 reads ENHRY; CDR2 reads SYGVKD. The CDR3 totals 13 residues. 60 Vbeta and 13 Jbeta primers were used in PCR. Assay: immunoSEQ multiplex PCR; the TCRdb copy retains only in-frame clones and omits some. The sample holds around 210,000 clones, over 75% seen once. Sequencing was performed on PBMCs. V and J are TRBV10-3 and TRBJ2-1; TRBD1 agrees at 12 bases. The clonotype was recovered from a boy between 5 and 17 years old in good health and CMV-seronegative. Written as DNA, the CDR3 is TGTGCCATCTGGGGACAGGGGGCCGATGAGCAGTTCTTC. Amino acids: CAIWGQGADEQFF.